These 31 T cell receptor beta chains were all obtained from the same sample, sequenced in a study of blood T cell repertoires in COVID-19. The table came from immunoSEQ multiplex PCR; TCRdb's copy has only in-frame clones and leaves some out. This sample has some 200,000 clones, with 84% found just once. Sequenced input: peripheral blood. The source is a human donor in a cohort sampled during active COVID-19.

The V gene is TRBV4-1, the J gene TRBJ2-5, with D maybe TRBD2 (6 bases). The CDR3 covers 15 residues. Trimming removed 0 bases from V and 5 bases from J, with 13 bases in between. Germline-derived CDR1 and CDR2 are MGHRA and YSYEKL. This CDR3 reads CASSQDWGVRETQYF. CDR3 coding DNA: TGCGCCAGCAGCCAAGACTGGGGGGTCAGGGAGACCCAGTACTTC.

The chain uses TRBV4-1 and TRBJ1-2; possible D gene TRBD1, 6 bases. V was pared by 3 bases and J by 0 bases, with 8 bases between. The CDR3 has 14 residues. Germline CDR1 is MGHRA and CDR2 is YSYEKL. CDR3 DNA: TGCGCCAGCAGCCAGGGGGCTTCTAACTATGGCTACACCTTC. Its protein is CASSQGASNYGYTF.

The chain uses TRBV28 and TRBJ2-7; no firm D call. The CDR3 spans 14 residues. The V gene's germline CDR1 is MDHEN and CDR2 SYDVKM. V was trimmed by 0 bases and J by 2 bases, leaving 8 bases between them. CDR3 amino acids: CASSLWKTPYEQYF. The CDR3, as DNA: TGTGCCAGCAGTTTATGGAAGACACCCTACGAGCAGTACTTC.

J is TRBJ2-1 and V is TRBV4-1; 10 bases fit TRBD2. The CDR3 extends over 16 amino acids. Germline V gene lookup returns CDR1 MGHRA and CDR2 YSYEKL. Trimming at V came to 1 base and at J to 7 bases, leaving 7 bases not matched to a gene. The CDR3, as DNA: TGCGCCAGCAGCCAAGTCGGGGGGACTAGCGCTAATGAGCAGTTCTTC. This sequence encodes CASSQVGGTSANEQFF.

This chain links TRBV9 with TRBJ2-3; 14 bases agree with TRBD2. V gave up 0 bases and J gave up 1 base; unmatched junction bases: 4. The CDR3 loop spans 18 amino acids. Germline CDR1 is SGDLS and CDR2 is YYNGEE. This CDR3 reads CASSVGGTSGRGTDTQYF. The CDR3 DNA follows: TGTGCCAGCAGCGTAGGGGGGACTAGCGGGAGAGGCACAGATACGCAGTATTTT. The full variable domain, rest sourced from reference TRBV9 and TRBJ2-3, is DSGVTQTPKHLITATGQRVTLRCSPRSGDLSVYWYQQSLDQGLQFLIQYYNGEERAKGNILERFSAQQFPDLHSELNLSSLELGDSALYFCASSVGGTSGRGTDTQYFGPGTRLTVL.

The chain employs TRBV18 and TRBJ2-1; 8 bases fit TRBD2. CDR1 is KGHSH and CDR2 is LQKENI in the germline V gene. This CDR3 spans 16 amino acids. J gave up 0 bases and V 4 bases, and 5 bases lay outside the gene matches. The DNA of the CDR3 is TGTGCCAGCTCACAACTACTAGCGGACTCCTACAATGAGCAGTTCTTC. This gives the protein CASSQLLADSYNEQFF.

The rearrangement uses TRBV3-1 (or the pseudogene TRBV3-2) and TRBJ2-1, with D perhaps TRBD1 (7 bases). The V and J ends lost 1 base and 8 bases respectively, with 18 bases between them. From germline, CDR1 is LGHDT and CDR2 YNNKEL (reference sequence). The CDR3 covers 16 residues. In DNA form, the CDR3 reads TGTGCCAGCAGCCAAGCGCCCCTGGGCAGGGGGGATGAGCAGTTCTTC. Its translation is CASSQAPLGRGDEQFF.

This CDR3 is CASSQWDRDSYEQYF. CDR3 DNA sequence: TGCGCCAGCAGCCAATGGGACAGGGATTCCTACGAGCAGTACTTC. The chain recombines TRBV4-1 with TRBJ2-7; 9 bases match TRBD1. CDR3 size: 15 residues. Per the germline V gene, CDR1 is MGHRA and CDR2 is YSYEKL. Trimming at V came to 2 bases and at J to 1 base, leaving 3 bases not matched to a gene.

The rearrangement links TRBV7-8 to TRBJ1-6, with 12 bases that match TRBD1. The CDR3 runs 15 residues. Germline CDR1 SGHVS, CDR2 FQNEAQ. Trimming took 5 bases from V and 9 from J; bases not matched to a gene: 5. CDR3 sequence reads: CASSPGQGATSPLHF. CDR3 bases: TGTGCCAGCAGCCCGGGACAGGGGGCGACTTCACCCCTCCACTTT.

The V and J genes are TRBV5-4 and TRBJ2-1, with TRBD1 matching over 12 bases. The V gene end was trimmed by 4 bases and the J gene end by 7 bases; junction bases not matched to a gene: 21. This CDR3 is 20 amino acids long. Germline CDR1 is SGHNT and CDR2 is YYREEE (reference sequence). The CDR3 DNA sequence: TGTGCCAGCAGCATACCTCCGGGACAGGGGGCTGGTTCAAGGAGGAATGAGCAGTTCTTC. Encoded protein: CASSIPPGQGAGSRRNEQFF.

V and J are TRBV19 and TRBJ2-1, with 9 bases aligning to TRBD1. The CDR3 loop spans 16 amino acids. After removal of 4 bases from V and 1 base from J, the junction contained 5 bases not matched to a gene. Germline V gene lookup returns CDR1 LNHDA and CDR2 SQIVND (reference sequence). The CDR3 loop is CASSTDRGISYNEQFF. The CDR3 nucleotides are TGTGCCAGTAGTACGGACAGGGGAATTTCCTACAATGAGCAGTTCTTC.

CDR3 loop: CASSGITSGRAREQFF. CDR3 coding DNA: TGTGCCAGCAGTGGCATAACTAGCGGGAGGGCCCGTGAGCAGTTCTTC. The V gene is TRBV27, the J gene TRBJ2-1; TRBD2 aligns across 13 bases. CDR3 length: 16 amino acids. V shed 5 bases, J shed 9 bases, and the junction held 10 bases outside the gene matches. In germline, CDR1 is MNHEY, CDR2 SMNVEV (reference sequence).

This sequence joins TRBV30 and TRBJ2-1; 12 bases align to TRBD2. CDR3 size: 15 residues. With 0 bases clipped from V and 7 bases from J, the junction kept 4 bases outside the gene matches. Germline V gives CDR1 GTSNPN, CDR2 SVGIG (reference sequence). The CDR3 DNA sequence: TGTGCCTGGAGTGTAGGTCTAGCGGGAGGGAATGAGCAGTTCTTC. This codes for CAWSVGLAGGNEQFF.

The V and J genes are TRBV12-5 and TRBJ1-4; no firm D call. The CDR3 sequence is 13 residues long. V lost 1 base, J lost 6 bases, and 6 bases lay in between. Germline CDR1 and CDR2: LGHNT and FRNRAP. The CDR3 loop reads CASGLDRYEKLFF. The CDR3, as DNA: TGTGCTAGTGGTTTGGATCGTTATGAAAAACTGTTTTTT.

By frequency in the sample, this clone is medium-sized (0.01 to 0.1%). The chain uses TRBV7-6 and TRBJ2-2, with D possibly being TRBD2 (5 bases). V lost 6 bases, J lost 2 bases, and 10 bases lay in between. The CDR3 extends over 14 amino acids. Germline V gene lookup returns CDR1 SGHVS and CDR2 FNYEAQ. The CDR3 sequence is CASSRAVNTGELFF. DNA for the CDR3: TGTGCCAGCAGTCGAGCGGTTAACACCGGGGAGCTGTTTTTT. Full variable domain (outside the CDR3, taken from reference TRBV7-6 and TRBJ2-2): GAGVSQSPRYKVTKRGQDVALRCDPISGHVSLYWYRQALGQGPEFLTYFNYEAQQDKSGLPNDRFSAERPEGSISTLTIQRTEQRDSAMYRCASSRAVNTGELFFGEGSRLTVL.

The V and J genes are TRBV28 and TRBJ2-7; TRBD1 is a possible D gene (6 bases). The germline CDR1 and CDR2 sequences are MDHEN and SYDVKM. The CDR3 covers 13 residues. Trimming cost V 6 bases and J 3 bases, with 12 bases left between them. CDR3 coding DNA: TGTGCCAGCAGAATACAGGGTTACTACGAGCAGTACTTC. This encodes CASRIQGYYEQYF.

This clone appeared a single time. This chain uses TRBV2 with TRBJ2-5, with D possibly matching TRBD2 (6 bases). Trimming cost V 8 bases and J 3 bases, with 19 bases left between them. This CDR3 is built from 15 residues. Germline lookup yields CDR1 SNHLY and CDR2 FYNNEI. The CDR3 DNA sequence: TGTGCCAGCTCCTTAGCCTCGGGAGCTAAAGAGACCCAGTACTTC. This encodes CASSLASGAKETQYF. The full variable domain, its missing parts supplied by reference TRBV2 and TRBJ2-5, is EPEVTQTPSHQVTQMGQEVILRCVPISNHLYFYWYRQILGQKVEFLVSFYNNEISEKSEIFDDQFSVERPDGSNFTLKIRSTKLEDSAMYFCASSLASGAKETQYFGPGTRLLVL.

This chain uses TRBV7-2 with TRBJ2-7; D call uncertain. The CDR3 extends over 11 amino acids. Per germline, CDR1 SGHTA and CDR2 FQGNSA. V was shortened by 2 bases and J by 5 bases, with 4 bases between the two germline ends. CDR3 nucleotides: TGTGCCAGCAGCTTAAACAACGAGCAGTACTTC. Encoded protein: CASSLNNEQYF. The full variable domain, in which reference TRBV7-2 and TRBJ2-7 provide the parts outside the CDR3, is GAGVSQSPSNKVTEKGKDVELRCDPISGHTALYWYRQSLGQGLEFLIYFQGNSAPDKSGLPSDRFSAERTGGSVSTLTIQRTQQEDSAVYLCASSLNNEQYFGPGTRLTVT.

The chain links TRBV11-2 to TRBJ2-3; D unclear. Trimming shortened V by 1 base and J by 1 base, and 12 bases separated the two germline ends. Germline CDR1 is SGHAT and CDR2 is FQNNGV. The CDR3 totals 16 residues. The CDR3 bases are TGTGCCAGCAGCTTAGGGTCGGCACTACGCACAGATACGCAGTATTTT. This codes for CASSLGSALRTDTQYF. The variable domain in full, with the rest retrieved from reference TRBV11-2 and TRBJ2-3, is EAGVAQSPRYKIIEKRQSVAFWCNPISGHATLYWYQQILGQGPKLLIQFQNNGVVDDSQLPKDRFSAERLKGVDSTLKIQPAKLEDSAVYLCASSLGSALRTDTQYFGPGTRLTVL.

The sample holds a few counts of this clone. The chain couples TRBV5-5 to TRBJ1-5; 8 bases are a match to TRBD1. Losses at the gene ends were 4 bases for V and 1 base for J; bases not matched to a gene: 10. The CDR3 runs to 17 residues. The germline gives CDR1 SGHKS, CDR2 YYEKEE (reference sequence). The CDR3 is CASSRGTGTGSNQPQHF. The CDR3, as DNA: TGTGCCAGCAGCCGAGGGACAGGTACGGGGAGCAATCAGCCCCAGCATTTT.

J is TRBJ2-7 and V is TRBV15, with D perhaps TRBD2 (6 bases). V was clipped by 0 bases and J by 8 bases, with 11 bases between them. The length of the CDR3 is 13 residues. CDR1 and CDR2 from the germline V gene are LNHNV and YYDKDF (reference sequence). The CDR3: CATSRDTGVQQYF. DNA of the CDR3: TGTGCCACCAGCAGAGATACGGGGGTTCAGCAGTACTTC.

This sequence joins TRBV7-2 and TRBJ2-1, with no clear D. The CDR3 runs 14 residues. CDR1 SGHTA and CDR2 FQGNSA come from the germline V gene. V was pared by 6 bases and J by 10 bases, with 19 bases between. Written as DNA, the CDR3 is TGTGCCAGCAGAATAGGTGGATCGGAGCTCGAGCAGTTCTTC. Translation: CASRIGGSELEQFF. The full variable domain, completed using reference TRBV7-2 and TRBJ2-1, is GAGVSQSPSNKVTEKGKDVELRCDPISGHTALYWYRQSLGQGLEFLIYFQGNSAPDKSGLPSDRFSAERTGGSVSTLTIQRTQQEDSAVYLCASRIGGSELEQFFGPGTRLTVL.

V usage is TRBV10-3 and J usage is TRBJ2-2; possible D gene TRBD2, 6 bases. The V end was cut by 10 bases, the J end by 4 bases, with 22 bases between. CDR1 is ENHRY and CDR2 is SYGVKD in the germline V gene. The CDR3 has 16 amino acids. The CDR3 region has the DNA TGTGCCACCTCATCCAGACGGAGGGGCGTCACCGGGGAGCTGTTTTTT. Translation gives CATSSRRRGVTGELFF.

The rearrangement uses TRBV18 and TRBJ2-5, with a weak D call TRBD2 (5 bases). Germline CDR1 and CDR2: KGHSH and LQKENI. V was shortened by 0 bases and J by 4 bases, with 18 bases between the two germline ends. The CDR3 extends over 17 amino acids. For the CDR3, the DNA is TGTGCCAGCTCACCACCTACGGGGAGAATAGAGGTAGAGACCCAGTACTTC. Its translation is CASSPPTGRIEVETQYF.

The V and J genes are TRBV4-1 and TRBJ2-7; 10 bases agree with TRBD2. After removal of 4 bases from V and 4 bases from J, the junction contained 7 bases not matched to a gene. Germline loops: CDR1 MGHRA, CDR2 YSYEKL. The CDR3 sequence is 15 residues long. CDR3 sequence: CASSRTSGGVYEQYF. CDR3 coding DNA: TGCGCCAGCAGCCGGACTAGCGGAGGGGTATACGAGCAGTACTTC.

The J gene is TRBJ2-3, the V gene TRBV30; 8 nucleotides line up with TRBD2. CDR1 and CDR2 from the germline V gene are GTSNPN and SVGIG (reference sequence). CDR3 length: 14 amino acids. CDR3 DNA sequence: TGTGCTCTCAGTAGCGGGATGGGCACAGATACGCAGTATTTT. This codes for CALSSGMGTDTQYF.

The rearrangement links TRBV7-9 to TRBJ2-3; no reliable D call. Trimming pared 3 bases from V and 2 bases from J, leaving 9 bases between. The CDR3 is 14 amino acids. Germline-derived CDR1 and CDR2 are SEHNR and FQNEAQ (reference sequence). The CDR3 DNA reads as TGTGCCAGCAGCTTCGGTTTGTACACAGATACGCAGTATTTT. It yields the protein CASSFGLYTDTQYF.

V and J are TRBV5-1 and TRBJ1-1; 7 bases align to TRBD1. CDR1 is SGHRS and CDR2 is YFSETQ in the germline V gene. The CDR3 sequence is 16 residues long. With V trimmed by 0 bases and J by 4 bases, 9 bases remained unmatched. The DNA of the CDR3 is TGCGCCAGCAGCTTGGATGTCAGGGGGAATGGCACTGAAGCTTTCTTT. It specifies CASSLDVRGNGTEAFF.

J is TRBJ2-1 and V is TRBV6-1; 13 bases map to TRBD2. This CDR3 has 17 amino acids. Trimming at V came to 1 base and at J to 7 bases, leaving 7 bases not matched to a gene. Germline V CDR1 and CDR2: MNHNS, SASEGT. The CDR3 nucleotides are TGTGCCAGCAGTGAAGAGCTCGGGACTAGCGGGATAAATGAGCAGTTCTTC. Translating gives CASSEELGTSGINEQFF.

A remark on this clone: The same CDR3 is also encoded by other DNA sequences in this sample. The rearrangement uses TRBV28 and TRBJ1-1, with D maybe TRBD1 (5 bases). With 4 bases removed from V and 0 bases from J, the gap between germline ends came to 9 bases. Germline V gene sequence: CDR1 MDHEN, CDR2 SYDVKM. The CDR3 contains 14 residues. The CDR3 DNA reads TGTGCCAGCAGTTCCACAGGATTGAACACTGAAGCTTTCTTT. Translated: CASSSTGLNTEAFF.

The rearrangement uses TRBV2 and TRBJ2-4, with a possible D match to TRBD2 (5 bases). CDR3 length: 14 amino acids. V lost 2 bases and J lost 3, with 8 bases in between. Germline-derived CDR1 and CDR2 are SNHLY and FYNNEI. CDR3 in amino acids: CASSEPEDKNIQYF. CDR3 sequence (DNA): TGTGCCAGCAGTGAACCGGAGGACAAAAACATTCAGTACTTC.